This T cell receptor (beta chain) was documented in a study of T cell changes during pregnancy in multiple sclerosis. Germline V gene data show CDR1 as SQVTM and CDR2 as ANQGSEA. Trimming at V came to 6 bases and at J to 0 bases, leaving 6 bases not matched to a gene. The CDR3 length is 14 residues. Produced via immunoSEQ multiplex PCR; TCRdb's table is partial and in-frame only. The table shows tens of thousands of clones, with 75% to 95% occurring only once. This chain connects TRBV29-1 to TRBJ2-3; the match to TRBD2 covers 7 bases. The starting material was CD4+ T cells from peripheral blood mononuclear cells, obtained in the third trimester of pregnancy. This TCR came from a female donor in good health, enrolled as a control in a pregnancy study. CDR3 coding DNA: TGCAGCGTCGCTAGCGGAGTAAGCACAGATACGCAGTATTTT. This encodes CSVASGVSTDTQYF.